This T cell receptor (beta chain) comes out of a study of Ad26.COV2.S vaccination and SARS-CoV-2 variants (dated by TCRdb to about 2021). Regarding the complete study: Donors in the vaccine arm were drawn from COV1001, a multicentre, randomized, double-blind, placebo-controlled phase I-IIa trial testing Ad26.COV2.S in healthy adults. Ad26.COV2.S was administered intramuscularly at 5 x 10^10 or 1 x 10^11 viral particles, either as a single shot or as two shots given 56 days apart. Blinding of investigators to trial group allocation was maintained during experiments and outcome assessment. A total of roughly 30 samples were included in the TCR-sequenced set, comprising 19 Ad26.COV2.S vaccine recipients, 5 placebo recipients and 8 SARS-CoV-2 convalescent individuals. TCRbeta repertoire sequencing served as the tool for gauging how specific and how broad the SARS-CoV-2-reactive T cell receptors were following Ad26.COV2.S vaccination. Trial participants were randomized into five groups of five: low-dose or high-dose Ad26.COV2.S given once or twice, or placebo on both occasions.

Taken with the paper, the label for treatment or condition translates to: around 19 received Ad26.COV2.S at low or high dose, single or two shots; about 5 received placebo; per-sample allocation not given. Repertoires of vaccine and placebo recipients were sequenced from samples taken on day 63 after the first injection. In Cohort 1b, around 25 adults aged 18-55 years were enrolled at a single site in Boston, USA, between 29 July and 7 August 2020. As a vaccine, Ad26.COV2.S was a replication-incompetent adenovirus type 26 vector that expressed a prefusion-stabilized SARS-CoV-2 spike protein derived from the original Wuhan strain. The immunoSEQ Assay was the method used to sequence TCRbeta CDR3 regions. After extraction, genomic DNA underwent amplification by bias-controlled multiplex PCR, followed by high-throughput sequencing. In the paper's pipeline: To quantify the absolute abundance of each unique TCRbeta CDR3 region, sequences were collapsed and filtered. Usable DNA was measured by amplifying reference genes present in all nucleated cells, and TCRbeta template counts were normalized to that usable DNA to estimate T cell fraction. Repertoire TCRs were annotated as SARS-CoV-2-specific when V gene, CDR3 amino acid sequence and J gene were exactly matched to a known reactive TCR set. The reference SARS-CoV-2 TCR set was obtained from MIRA and was filtered for enrichment in COVID-19-positive ImmuneCODE repertoires, whereby public or cross-reactive TCRs were removed. Drawing on the MIRA antigens, annotated TCRs were analysed further at the level of specific ORF or position within ORF. Depth was the summed frequency of annotated unique rearrangements, while breadth was defined as annotated unique rearrangements over total unique productive rearrangements. Group comparisons of TCR breadth used two-sided Wilcoxon rank-sum tests. Entries here come from immuneACCESS through TCRdb and include only in-frame sequences with V and J called. Some clones fail to appear in such tables; in the studies checked, an unresolved V gene covers under half of the shortfall, and the cause of the remainder is unknown. Clonal size and the V and J genes are those of that table, whereas D and trimming came from the DNA. The sample yields under 300,000 clones; roughly 87% were counted once. Roughly 3% of the sample belongs to the ten largest clones.

Via the germline V gene, CDR1 is SNHLY and CDR2 FYNNEI. Inclusive of the bounding cysteine and phenylalanine, the CDR3 is 14 residues long. Kept here is only the CDR3 DNA, which spans 42 bases and is read in frame from base 1. V is cut back by 8 bases and J by 1 base, with 4 bases in the junction unmatched. In regard to this clone: This receptor's antigen is unknown. Base qualities are not at hand, and no much larger clone is one base apart.

The investigation overall reported the following: After vaccination, spike-specific CD8+ and CD4+ T cell responses were reported to show substantial breadth. The study was not powered for comparison of responses between vaccine doses or regimens. Compared with placebo recipients, Ad26.COV2.S recipients showed higher spike-specific TCR breadth (P = 0.0014). Vaccine and placebo recipients had similar non-spike TCR breadth, a finding consistent with the vaccine containing only spike. The authors noted that the TCR breadth and depth analyses may have underestimated total T cell responses.

The material was peripheral blood, obtained in a trial of Ad26.COV2.S vaccine versus placebo. The rearranged chain carries TRBV2 and TRBJ1-4; TRBD1 fits 7 bases in the junction. The source is a person between 18 and 65 years old who received the Ad26.COV2.S COVID-19 vaccine or a placebo. The nucleotide sequence reads as follows: TGTGCCAGCTTTGACAGGGTAACTAATGAAAAACTGTTTTTT. It codes for CASFDRVTNEKLFF.